This T cell receptor beta chain comes out of a study of low-dose radiotherapy and immunotherapy resistance in tumors (dated by TCRdb to between 2021 and 2022). Regarding the research as a whole: Cohort 1 received 0.5 Gy per fraction every 2 weeks, with a prescribed total PTV dose of 6.5 Gy. Patients in Cohort 2 were given 1 Gy per fraction every two weeks, for a total of 13 Gy across 26 weeks. Nivolumab was administered intravenously as a 240 mg flat dose every two weeks, and ipilimumab was administered intravenously at 1 mg/kg every six weeks. Cyclophosphamide 200 mg/m2 was administered intravenously every two weeks, one day before each radiation and immunotherapy administration. Starting on cycle 1 day 1, patients took 300 mg of aspirin by mouth once daily for four cycles. No randomization into treatment groups was done for the people taking part in the trial. The translational analysis covered eight patients: three from the first dose cohort and the first five from the second dose cohort.

This clonotype was seen ten or more times. Which antigen it targets is not known. Base qualities are not recorded, but no much larger clone differs from it by a single base. What this sample's time point label stands for: before trial treatment. The donors took part in RACIN, a single-arm, phase I, dose-escalation trial that combined nivolumab, ipilimumab, aspirin, low-dose cyclophosphamide and low-dose radiotherapy. Eligible patients had advanced, TIL-negative solid tumors. The instrument was an Illumina HiSeq 2500. To make first-strand cDNA, Superscript III was used along with a set of TRAV- and TRBV-specific primers so that both the TCRalpha and TCRbeta chains were covered. TCRs were amplified with Phusion for 20 to 25 PCR cycles using a constant-region primer together with the adapter attached to the V primers. Isolated mRNA was amplified with the MessageAmp II aRNA Amplification Kit, using a roughly 15-hour in vitro transcription at 37°C. mRNA for TCR sequencing was isolated with the Dynabeads mRNA DIRECT Purification Kit. Indexed Illumina adapters were added in a second 25-cycle Phusion PCR, and the resulting products were purified with AMPure XP beads. The source study handled its data this way. Using custom Perl scripts, TCR sequences that encoded the same protein were pooled, out-of-frame sequences were dropped, and the abundance of each clonotype was calculated. TCR sequences supported by only a single read were excluded from analysis. Repertoire metrics included Shannon entropy, Gini index, clonality, richness, and frequency of TCRs shared between repertoires. TCRdb applied fastp at Q25 and MiXCR to the public reads, then kept only in-frame beta chains. Rows matching on CDR3 protein sequence are summarized as one entry with the most common DNA and genes. The V and J calls follow TCRdb's processing rather than the paper's. Across this sample there are around 76,000 distinct CDR3 sequences, with around 31% seen only once. Jointly, the top ten make up roughly 11% of the sample.

V is pared back by 3 bases and J by 4 bases, with 12 bases lying between the germline termini. From the germline V gene, CDR1 is SNHLY and CDR2 is FYNNEI. The CDR3 runs 15 residues from the cysteine to the phenylalanine. CDR3 DNA only is kept here, 45 bases in frame from base 1. This specimen consisted of PBMCs, obtained before treatment. This receptor was taken from a female donor with ovarian cancer. In this chain, TRBV2 is recombined with TRBJ2-2; the D gene could be either TRBD1 or TRBD2, each agreeing at 6 bases. The nucleotides are TGTGCCAGCAGTGATTCTAGGGGGGTCACCGGGGAGCTGTTTTTT. This gives the protein CASSDSRGVTGELFF.